The 17 T cell receptor beta chains presented below share a single source sample, sequenced in a study of OX40 agonist ivuxolimab in advanced cancers. Some clones are missing from TCRdb's copy, which holds only in-frame ones; the method was immunoSEQ multiplex PCR. In the table there are about 140,000 clones, 85% to 95% of which are singletons. The sample was CD4+ or CD8+ T cells sorted from blood, taken in a trial of the OX40 agonist ivuxolimab. The receptors shown here come from an adult with an advanced solid tumor such as melanoma, head and neck, liver or kidney cancer.

J is TRBJ1-5 and V is TRBV21-1; the table's D call, TRBD1, was not checked against the DNA. TRBV21-1 represents a pseudogene. The CDR3 covers 11 residues. The CDR3 DNA sequence: TGTGCCAGCACCCCAGTCCAGCCCCAGCATTTT. This translates into CASTPVQPQHF.

This chain connects TRBV19 to TRBJ2-3; 11 positions agree with TRBD2. Trimming took 5 bases from V and 1 from J; bases not matched to a gene: 8. The CDR3 covers 17 residues. Germline CDR1 LNHDA, CDR2 SQIVND (reference sequence). The CDR3, as DNA: TGTGCCAGTAGTCCAAGACTAGCGGGGCGCCGCACAGATACGCAGTATTTT. Its protein product is CASSPRLAGRRTDTQYF.

V gene TRBV11-2 combines with J gene TRBJ2-2, with D perhaps assigned TRBD1 or TRBD2 (5 bases each). V lost 5 bases and J 6 bases, leaving 22 bases between the germline ends. CDR1 and CDR2 from the germline V gene are SGHAT and FQNNGV. The CDR3 runs 17 residues. The CDR3 bases are TGTGCCAGCAGCCCCATCACCCGGGACCCCAGATCCGGGGAGCTGTTTTTT. Encoded protein: CASSPITRDPRSGELFF.

This clone appeared a single time. The chain combines TRBV5-1 with TRBJ1-1, with D possibly being TRBD1 (5 bases). In germline, CDR1 is SGHRS, CDR2 YFSETQ. The CDR3 is made up of 16 amino acids. The germline V and J ends were trimmed by 0 bases and 1 base, with 13 bases remaining between them. In DNA, the CDR3 is TGCGCCAGCAGCTTGGGGGGCAAGGTGGGGAACACTGAAGCTTTCTTT. This gives the protein CASSLGGKVGNTEAFF.

The chain joins TRBV19 to TRBJ2-2; D tentatively reads TRBD1 or TRBD2 (8 bases each). The V end lost 6 bases, the J end lost 8 bases, and 19 bases lay between the germline ends. The CDR3 length is 15 residues. From germline, CDR1 is LNHDA and CDR2 SQIVND (reference sequence). The CDR3 here is CASSRSGTGGGELFF. Here the CDR3 DNA reads TGTGCCAGTAGCCGTAGCGGGACAGGTGGAGGGGAGCTGTTTTTT. The full variable domain, in which reference TRBV19 and TRBJ2-2 provide the parts outside the CDR3, is DGGITQSPKYLFRKEGQNVTLSCEQNLNHDAMYWYRQDPGQGLRLIYYSQIVNDFQKGDIAEGYSVSREKKESFPLTVTSAQKNPTAFYLCASSRSGTGGGELFFGEGSRLTVL.

The chain is built from TRBV7-9 and TRBJ1-2; D ambiguous. Per germline, CDR1 SEHNR and CDR2 FQNEAQ (reference sequence). CDR3 length: 13 amino acids. The ends were cut back, 2 bases at V and 5 bases at J, with 9 bases in the middle. The CDR3: CASSLSNLYGYTF. CDR3 nucleotides: TGTGCCAGCAGCTTATCAAATTTATATGGCTACACCTTC.

The rearrangement joins TRBV2 to TRBJ2-2; TRBD1 matches 8 bases. The CDR3 spans 13 residues. Germline V gene lookup returns CDR1 SNHLY and CDR2 FYNNEI. The V segment lost 8 bases and the J segment 9 bases; nucleotides outside the gene matches: 8. The CDR3 DNA sequence: TGTGCCAGCTCGCGGACAGGGCTACGGGAGCTGTTTTTT. This codes for CASSRTGLRELFF. The full variable domain, rest sourced from reference TRBV2 and TRBJ2-2, is EPEVTQTPSHQVTQMGQEVILRCVPISNHLYFYWYRQILGQKVEFLVSFYNNEISEKSEIFDDQFSVERPDGSNFTLKIRSTKLEDSAMYFCASSRTGLRELFFGEGSRLTVL.

The chain uses TRBV18 and TRBJ2-7; a possible D gene is TRBD2 (5 bases). The CDR3 runs 15 residues. Germline V gene lookup returns CDR1 KGHSH and CDR2 LQKENI. Deletions cut 4 bases from V and 0 bases from J, with 13 bases between. The CDR3 sequence: CASSRATIGSYEQYF. In DNA form, the CDR3 reads TGTGCCAGCTCACGGGCGACTATTGGCTCCTACGAGCAGTACTTC. Supplemented by reference TRBV18 and TRBJ2-7, the full variable domain reads NAGVMQNPRHLVRRRGQEARLRCSPMKGHSHVYWYRQLPEEGLKFMVYLQKENIIDESGMPKERFSAEFPKEGPSILRIQQVVRGDSAAYFCASSRATIGSYEQYFGPGTRLTVT.

The chain employs TRBV5-1 and TRBJ1-5; no firm D call. Per the germline V gene, CDR1 is SGHRS and CDR2 is YFSETQ. There are 14 residues in the CDR3. V was cut by 0 bases and J by 3 bases, with 7 bases left in between. This chain's CDR3 is CASSLGQLNQPQHF. The CDR3, as DNA: TGCGCCAGCAGCTTGGGGCAGCTCAATCAGCCCCAGCATTTT.

This sequence joins TRBV27 and TRBJ1-4, with 7 bases fitting TRBD1. Germline V gene sequence: CDR1 MNHEY, CDR2 SMNVEV (reference sequence). This CDR3 is built from 15 residues. V lost 5 bases to trimming and J lost 5 bases; unmatched junction nucleotides: 8. CDR3 loop: CASSPWTGTNEKLFF. CDR3 bases: TGTGCCAGCAGTCCCTGGACAGGTACAAATGAAAAACTGTTTTTT.

The rearrangement joins TRBV29-1 to TRBJ2-5, with D perhaps matching TRBD2 (5 bases). The CDR3 is made up of 14 amino acids. The germline V and J ends were trimmed by 7 bases and 4 bases, with 19 bases remaining between them. Germline CDR1 and CDR2: SQVTM and ANQGSEA. In DNA form, the CDR3 reads TGCAGCGCCCTCCGGCTAGCTGGAGGAGAGACCCAGTACTTC. Its protein product is CSALRLAGGETQYF.

The V call is TRBV15, the J call TRBJ1-1; D remains unclear. Per the germline V gene, CDR1 is LNHNV and CDR2 is YYDKDF (reference sequence). This CDR3 comprises 14 residues. V lost 5 bases, J lost 4 bases, and 14 bases lay in between. The CDR3 DNA follows: TGTGCCACCAGCGCGACCTGGGCGGGCACTGAAGCTTTCTTT. This encodes CATSATWAGTEAFF.

This clone was seen a single time. In nucleotides, the CDR3 is TGTGCCAGCAGCCCCGACCCGGGGGGTTCCGGGCAGGGCTACACCTTC. Protein product: CASSPDPGGSGQGYTF. V and J are TRBV7-3 and TRBJ1-2; a weak D match, TRBD1 (5 bases). The CDR3 totals 16 residues. The V end lost 5 bases, the J end lost 8 bases, and 24 bases lay between the germline ends. Germline CDR1 and CDR2: SGHTA and FQGTGA. Filled out from reference TRBV7-3 and TRBJ1-2, the complete variable domain reads GAGVSQTPSNKVTEKGKYVELRCDPISGHTALYWYRQSLGQGPEFLIYFQGTGAADDSGLPNDRFFAVRPEGSVSTLKIQRTERGDSAVYLCASSPDPGGSGQGYTFGSGTRLTVV.

The CDR3 region has the DNA TGCGCCAGCAGCCAAGATCATGGAGGAGCGGGAGATCACTACAATGAGCAGTTCTTC. Translating gives CASSQDHGGAGDHYNEQFF. The chain has TRBV4-1 and TRBJ2-1; 8 bases match TRBD2. Trimming cost V 0 bases and J 3 bases; bases outside gene matches: 13. In germline, CDR1 is MGHRA, CDR2 YSYEKL. This CDR3 has 19 amino acids.

CDR3: CASSPGLADDEQYF. The CDR3 DNA reads TGTGCCAGCTCACCCGGTCTAGCGGACGACGAGCAGTACTTC. The chain carries TRBV18 and TRBJ2-7, with 7 bases fitting TRBD2. The junction had 7 bases not matched to a gene; V was cut back by 3 bases and J by 5 bases. The CDR3 contains 14 residues. Germline V gene data show CDR1 as KGHSH and CDR2 as LQKENI.

The V gene is TRBV14, the J gene TRBJ1-1; 7 nucleotides match TRBD1. The CDR3 sequence is 13 residues long. Germline CDR1 reads SGHDN; CDR2 reads FVKESK. Trimming cost V 3 bases and J 5 bases; bases outside gene matches: 3. The CDR3 bases are TGTGCCAGCAGCCAGAACAGGGGAACTGAAGCTTTCTTT. Amino acid sequence: CASSQNRGTEAFF.

This chain joins TRBV7-3 and TRBJ1-1; D is perhaps TRBD1 (5 bases). V lost 3 bases, J lost 1 base, and 12 bases lay in between. Germline assignment: CDR1 SGHTA and CDR2 FQGTGA. This CDR3 comprises 15 residues. In nucleotides, the CDR3 is TGTGCCAGCAGCTTTGGGGGAGTAGGGAACACTGAAGCTTTCTTT. It is translated as CASSFGGVGNTEAFF.